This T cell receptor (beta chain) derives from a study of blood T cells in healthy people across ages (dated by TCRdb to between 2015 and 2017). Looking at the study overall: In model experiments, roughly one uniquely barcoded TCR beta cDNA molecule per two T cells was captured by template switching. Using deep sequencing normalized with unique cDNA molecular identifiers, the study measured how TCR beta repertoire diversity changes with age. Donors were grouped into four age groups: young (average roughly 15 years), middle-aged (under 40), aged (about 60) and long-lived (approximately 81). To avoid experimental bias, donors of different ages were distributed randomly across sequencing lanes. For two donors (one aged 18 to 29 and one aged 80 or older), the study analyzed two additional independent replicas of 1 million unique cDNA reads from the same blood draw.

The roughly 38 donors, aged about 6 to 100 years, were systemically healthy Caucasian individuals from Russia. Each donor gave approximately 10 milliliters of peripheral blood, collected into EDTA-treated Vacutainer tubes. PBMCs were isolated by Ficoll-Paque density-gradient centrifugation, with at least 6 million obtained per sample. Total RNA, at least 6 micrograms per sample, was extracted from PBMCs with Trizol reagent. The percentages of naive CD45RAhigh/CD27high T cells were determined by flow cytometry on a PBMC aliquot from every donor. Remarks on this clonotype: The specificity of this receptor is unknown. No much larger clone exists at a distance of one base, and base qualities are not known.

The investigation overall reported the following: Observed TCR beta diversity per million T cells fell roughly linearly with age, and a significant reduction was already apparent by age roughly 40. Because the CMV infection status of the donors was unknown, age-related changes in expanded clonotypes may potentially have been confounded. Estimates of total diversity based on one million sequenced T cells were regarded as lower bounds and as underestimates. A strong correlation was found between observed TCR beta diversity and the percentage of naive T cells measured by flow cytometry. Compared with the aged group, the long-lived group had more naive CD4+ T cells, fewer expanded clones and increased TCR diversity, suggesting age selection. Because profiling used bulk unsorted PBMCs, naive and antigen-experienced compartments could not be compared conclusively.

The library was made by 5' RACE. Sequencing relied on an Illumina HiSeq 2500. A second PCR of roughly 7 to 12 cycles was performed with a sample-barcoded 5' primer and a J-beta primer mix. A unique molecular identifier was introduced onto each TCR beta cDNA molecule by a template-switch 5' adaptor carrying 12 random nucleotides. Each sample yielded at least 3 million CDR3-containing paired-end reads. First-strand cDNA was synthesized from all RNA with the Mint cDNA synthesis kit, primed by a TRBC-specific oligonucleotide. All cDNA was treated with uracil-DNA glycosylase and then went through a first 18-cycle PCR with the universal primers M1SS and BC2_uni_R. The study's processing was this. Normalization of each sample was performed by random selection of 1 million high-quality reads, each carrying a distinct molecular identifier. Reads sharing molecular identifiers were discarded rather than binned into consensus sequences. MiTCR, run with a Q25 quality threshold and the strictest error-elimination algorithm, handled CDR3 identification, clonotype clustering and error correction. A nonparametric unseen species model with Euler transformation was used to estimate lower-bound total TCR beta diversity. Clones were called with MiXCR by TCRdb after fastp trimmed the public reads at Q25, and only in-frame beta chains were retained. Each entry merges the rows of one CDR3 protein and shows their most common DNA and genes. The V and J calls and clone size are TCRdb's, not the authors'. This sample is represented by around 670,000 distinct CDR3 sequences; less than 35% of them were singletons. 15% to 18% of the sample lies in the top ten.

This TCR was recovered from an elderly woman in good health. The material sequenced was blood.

The CDR3: CASSPLQNSNQPQHF. The nucleotides read TGTGCCAGCTCACCCCTACAGAATAGCAATCAGCCCCAGCATTTT. The chain uses TRBV18 and TRBJ1-5, with the D gene not clear enough to name. V is clipped by 3 bases and J by 0 bases, and the sequence between their germline boundaries is 9 bases long. Per the germline V gene, KGHSH is the CDR1 and LQKENI is the CDR2. CDR3 length: 15 amino acids, cysteine to phenylalanine. Left in the record is the CDR3 DNA by itself, 45 bases read in frame from the first base.